The 30 T cell receptor beta chains in this list originate from one sample, sequenced in a study of T cells after yellow fever vaccination. TCRdb analysed the 5' RACE reads with MiXCR anew, one entry per CDR3 protein. This table has 55,000 or so distinct CDR3 sequences, around 6.7% appearing once. The starting material was CD8+ T cells not binding an NS4B(214-222) dextramer, sorted from PBMCs, obtained approximately 40 days after the first yellow fever vaccination. All receptors derive from a man aged 18 to 29 who received the YFV17D yellow fever vaccine.

In DNA, the CDR3 is TGTGCCAGCAGTTACGTCAGGGAGGATAACTATGGCTACACCTTC. Its protein is CASSYVREDNYGYTF. The rearrangement joins TRBV6-2 or TRBV6-3 to TRBJ1-2; maybe TRBD1 (5 bases). CDR3 size: 15 residues. CDR1 MNHEY and CDR2 SVGEGT come from the germline V gene. Trimming removed 2 bases from V and 1 base from J, with 11 bases in between.

This clonotype was seen at least ten times. This sequence joins TRBV27 and TRBJ1-4; D is unclear. The CDR3 loop spans 12 amino acids. CDR1 and CDR2 from the germline V gene are MNHEY and SMNVEV (reference sequence). Deletions cut 5 bases from V and 2 bases from J, with 3 bases between. In DNA form, the CDR3 reads TGTGCCAGCAGTGCGACTAATGAAAAACTGTTTTTT. It is translated as CASSATNEKLFF. The full variable domain, completed using reference TRBV27 and TRBJ1-4, is EAQVTQNPRYLITVTGKKLTVTCSQNMNHEYMSWYRQDPGLGLRQIYYSMNVEVTDKGDVPEGYKVSRKEKRNFPLILESPSPNQTSLYFCASSATNEKLFFGSGTQLSVL.

This clonotype has only a few counts. The CDR3 region has the DNA TGTGCCAGCAGCCAGGACAGGGTTTCTTACGAGCAGTACTTC. Its translation: CASSQDRVSYEQYF. The chain employs TRBV6-1 and TRBJ2-7, with TRBD1 matching 8 bases. This CDR3 is 14 amino acids long. The trim removed 6 bases at V and 4 bases at J, leaving 8 bases unmatched. Per the germline V gene, CDR1 is MNHNS and CDR2 is SASEGT.

The chain combines TRBV27 with TRBJ2-2; D remains ambiguous. The germline CDR1 and CDR2 sequences are MNHEY and SMNVEV (reference sequence). This CDR3 contains 14 residues. Trimming stripped 3 bases from V and 5 bases from J, with 10 bases between. This CDR3 reads CASSFGEWTGELFF. CDR3 coding DNA: TGTGCCAGCAGTTTCGGAGAGTGGACCGGGGAGCTGTTTTTT.

With respect to this clonotype: At one of its ends the junction is not consistent with the germline gene, which may arise from a read error. The gene calls are TRBV7-2 and TRBJ1-6; possibly TRBD1 for D (6 bases). CDR3 size: 15 residues. The V gene's germline CDR1 is SGHTA and CDR2 FQGNSA. The CDR3 nucleotides read TGTGCCGGCAGCTTAGGGGGGGAATATAATTCACCCCTCCACTTT. Protein sequence: CAGSLGGEYNSPLHF.

As for this clonotype: Mismatch with germline at one junction end may stem from a read error. The V and J genes are TRBV6-4 and TRBJ2-2; D gene ambiguous. Germline CDR1 and CDR2: MRHNA and SNTAGT. The CDR3 contains 19 residues. The CDR3 spells CTSSSTSGPTLTKVGELFF. CDR3 nucleotides: TGTACCAGCAGTTCCACATCCGGACCAACCCTAACTAAAGTCGGGGAGCTGTTTTTT.

V is TRBV7-2 and J is TRBJ2-5; 9 bases match TRBD1. This CDR3 spans 17 amino acids. Trimming removed 5 bases from V and 1 base from J; junction bases left unmatched: 11. Germline-derived CDR1 and CDR2 are SGHTA and FQGNSA. The DNA of the CDR3 is TGTGCCAGCAGCATGGTCCGGGACAGGGACCTCCAAGAGACCCAGTACTTC. It yields the protein CASSMVRDRDLQETQYF.

In its sample, this clonotype was seen many times. This chain connects TRBV5-6 to TRBJ2-7, with D perhaps assigned TRBD1 or TRBD2 (5 bases each). The CDR3 is 15 amino acids. V lost 0 bases and J lost 3, with 13 bases in between. Germline CDR1 and CDR2: SGHDT and YYEEEE. CDR3 region: CASSLGGTRSYEQYV. Written as DNA, the CDR3 is TGTGCCAGCAGCTTGGGTGGGACCAGAAGCTACGAGCAGTACGTC.

This clonotype was counted only a few times. The V gene is TRBV24-1, the J gene TRBJ1-5; tentatively, D is TRBD1 (5 bases). CDR3 length: 13 amino acids. The germline V and J ends were trimmed by 6 bases and 3 bases, with 8 bases remaining between them. Germline lookup yields CDR1 KGHDR and CDR2 SFDVKD. CDR3: CATSQGTNQPQHF. CDR3 nucleotides: TGTGCCACCAGTCAAGGGACCAATCAGCCCCAGCATTTT.

In DNA, the CDR3 is TGTGCCAGCAGTTTTACAGGAGGGGGCCACGAGCAGTACTTC. Translating gives CASSFTGGGHEQYF. The chain links TRBV7-9 to TRBJ2-7, with D tentatively TRBD1 (7 bases). The V end lost 6 bases, the J end lost 5 bases, and 17 bases lay between the germline ends. The CDR3 loop spans 14 amino acids. Germline V gives CDR1 SEHNR, CDR2 FQNEAQ (reference sequence). The entire variable domain, with the rest obtained from reference TRBV7-9 and TRBJ2-7, is as follows: DTGVSQNPRHKITKRGQNVTFRCDPISEHNRLYWYRQTLGQGPEFLTYFQNEAQLEKSRLLSDRFSAERPKGSFSTLEIQRTEQGDSAMYLCASSFTGGGHEQYFGPGTRLTVT.

This clonotype appeared many times. This sequence joins TRBV11-2 and TRBJ2-1; no clear D. Trimming cost V 0 bases and J 8 bases, with 5 bases left between them. The CDR3 contains 12 residues. Germline values: CDR1 SGHAT, CDR2 FQNNGV. The CDR3 coding sequence is TGTGCCAGCAGCTTAGATGAGTATGAGCAGTTCTTC. As protein: CASSLDEYEQFF.

This clonotype came up a few times. This chain joins TRBV29-1 and TRBJ2-3, with D maybe TRBD1 (5 bases). The CDR3 runs to 14 residues. V was trimmed by 3 bases and J by 1 base, leaving 11 bases between them. The germline CDR1 and CDR2 sequences are SQVTM and ANQGSEA. CDR3 sequence reads: CSVDYRLRTDTQYF. The CDR3 DNA reads as TGCAGCGTTGATTACAGGCTACGCACAGATACGCAGTATTTT.

The chain links TRBV6-2 or TRBV6-3 to TRBJ1-6, with 10 bases that match TRBD1. CDR3 length: 14 amino acids. Per germline, CDR1 MNHEY and CDR2 SVGEGT. Trimming cost V 8 bases and J 9 bases; bases outside gene matches: 7. In nucleotides, the CDR3 is TGTGCCAGCGACTCGACAGGGGGCTTTTCACCCCTCCACTTT. This codes for CASDSTGGFSPLHF.

This clonotype was counted between two and nine times. The chain's CDR3 is CASSLAGSTDTQYF. In DNA, the CDR3 is TGTGCCAGCAGCTTGGCGGGGAGCACAGATACGCAGTATTTT. This chain uses TRBV2 with TRBJ2-3; TRBD2 might be the D (6 bases). The V gene lost 6 bases and the J gene lost 0 bases, with 10 bases spanning the gap. The CDR3 has 14 residues. Per germline, CDR1 SNHLY and CDR2 FYNNEI. The complete variable domain, with remaining parts taken from reference TRBV2 and TRBJ2-3, reads EPEVTQTPSHQVTQMGQEVILRCVPISNHLYFYWYRQILGQKVEFLVSFYNNEISEKSEIFDDQFSVERPDGSNFTLKIRSTKLEDSAMYFCASSLAGSTDTQYFGPGTRLTVL.

This clonotype was detected ten times or more. This chain links TRBV12-3 or TRBV12-4 with TRBJ2-7; the match to TRBD1 covers 8 bases. Germline trimming cut 5 bases from V and 5 bases from J; bases unmatched to any gene: 5. CDR3 length equals 13 residues. As DNA, the CDR3 is TGTGCCAGCAGTCTTGGACAGGGCGACGAGCAGTACTTC. Translation gives CASSLGQGDEQYF.

This clonotype was observed at least ten times. The chain carries TRBV27 and TRBJ2-5; TRBD1 matches at 12 bases. This CDR3 spans 15 amino acids. Per the germline V gene, CDR1 is MNHEY and CDR2 is SMNVEV (reference sequence). After removal of 4 bases from V and 0 bases from J, the junction contained 0 bases not matched to a gene. The CDR3 region is CASSWDRGHQETQYF. DNA for the CDR3: TGTGCCAGCAGTTGGGACAGGGGGCACCAAGAGACCCAGTACTTC.

This clonotype was seen a few times. The chain carries TRBV4-2 and TRBJ1-6, with a tentative D call TRBD1 (6 bases). The V end was cut by 2 bases, the J end by 1 base, with 18 bases between. Germline V lookup: CDR1 LGHNA, CDR2 YNFKEQ. The CDR3 covers 19 residues. The CDR3 is CASSQSGGPGGSYNSPLHF. The CDR3 nucleotides are TGTGCCAGCAGCCAAAGCGGGGGCCCCGGGGGTTCCTATAATTCACCCCTCCACTTT.

The V call is TRBV11-2, the J call TRBJ1-1; no firm D call. From germline, CDR1 is SGHAT and CDR2 FQNNGV. Trimming cost V 3 bases and J 5 bases, with 13 bases left between them. CDR3 length equals 14 residues. The DNA of the CDR3 is TGTGCCAGCAGCTTGCAGCTCAGAGGGACTGAAGCTTTCTTT. The encoded protein is CASSLQLRGTEAFF.

This clonotype has just a few counts. The chain carries TRBV4-2 and TRBJ1-6; weak D call: TRBD1 (6 bases). Germline values: CDR1 LGHNA, CDR2 YNFKEQ. CDR3 length: 14 amino acids. V gave up 0 bases and J gave up 10 bases, with 10 bases separating them. This chain's CDR3 is CASSQDSGGSPLHF. CDR3 DNA: TGTGCCAGCAGCCAAGACAGCGGGGGCTCACCCCTCCACTTT.

This clonotype was found many times. As DNA, the CDR3 is TGTGCCAGCAGCCGCGACCAAGAGACCCAGTACTTC. It is translated as CASSRDQETQYF. The chain recombines TRBV6-2 or TRBV6-3 with TRBJ2-5; D is unresolved. This CDR3 is built from 12 residues. V shed 6 bases and J shed 0 bases, with 5 bases lying between them. Germline-derived CDR1 and CDR2 are MNHEY and SVGEGT.

V is TRBV4-2 and J is TRBJ1-1; possible D gene TRBD1, 6 bases. V shed 8 bases and J shed 5 bases, with 21 bases lying between them. CDR3 length: 15 residues. CDR1 and CDR2 (germline): LGHNA, YNFKEQ. The CDR3 DNA follows: TGTGCCAGCGACCAGGGGAACTCCTTGGGGACTGAAGCTTTCTTT. It yields the protein CASDQGNSLGTEAFF.

The V gene is TRBV9, the J gene TRBJ2-5, with 8 positions matching TRBD2. After removal of 2 bases from V and 5 bases from J, the junction contained 8 bases not matched to a gene. The germline V gene encodes CDR1 SGDLS and CDR2 YYNGEE. The CDR3 has 15 amino acids. Here the CDR3 reads CASSVPGGGGETQYF. The DNA of the CDR3 is TGTGCCAGCAGCGTCCCCGGGGGGGGCGGGGAGACCCAGTACTTC.

The chain combines TRBV6-5 with TRBJ1-5, with D possibly TRBD1 on 5 matching bases. CDR1 MNHEY and CDR2 SVGAGI come from the germline V gene. V was shortened by 0 bases and J by 7 bases, with 13 bases between the two germline ends. The CDR3 has 15 amino acids. The CDR3 here is CASSYSQGFGQPQHF. The DNA for the CDR3 is TGTGCCAGCAGTTACTCCCAGGGATTCGGACAGCCCCAGCATTTT.

The chain has TRBV6-1 and TRBJ1-2, with D possibly matching TRBD1 (5 bases). Trimming removed 6 bases from V and 4 bases from J, with 12 bases in between. Per germline, CDR1 MNHNS and CDR2 SASEGT. This CDR3 comprises 13 residues. The CDR3 is CASRHGALYGYTF. Written as DNA, the CDR3 is TGTGCCAGCAGACATGGGGCCCTCTATGGCTACACCTTC.

This clonotype came up many times. The J gene is TRBJ2-3, the V gene TRBV6-5; 9 bases match TRBD1. The CDR3 is 15 residues long. From germline, CDR1 is MNHEY and CDR2 SVGAGI. The junction had 7 bases not matched to a gene; V was cut back by 2 bases and J by 7 bases. CDR3 amino acids: CASSYHRGRINTQYF. CDR3 in DNA: TGTGCCAGCAGTTACCACAGGGGGCGCATAAATACGCAGTATTTT.

The chain links TRBV7-2 to TRBJ2-5; 11 bases fit TRBD1. CDR3 size: 16 residues. Germline values: CDR1 SGHTA, CDR2 FQGNSA. After removal of 1 base from V and 7 bases from J, the junction contained 8 bases not matched to a gene. The CDR3 reads CASSLVAGTGGGTQYF. In nucleotides, the CDR3 is TGTGCCAGCAGCTTAGTCGCCGGGACAGGGGGGGGGACCCAGTACTTC.

This clonotype was counted a few times. J is TRBJ2-5 and V is TRBV29-1; weak D call: TRBD1 (6 bases). The ends were cut back, 6 bases at V and 3 bases at J, with 17 bases in the middle. This CDR3 contains 14 residues. Germline V lookup: CDR1 SQVTM, CDR2 ANQGSEA. CDR3 protein: CSVSRGWAKETQYF. The CDR3 nucleotides read TGCAGCGTCTCCAGGGGCTGGGCCAAAGAGACCCAGTACTTC.

Ten or more counts support this clonotype. The chain couples TRBV29-1 to TRBJ2-6; 8 nucleotides match TRBD2. Germline assignment: CDR1 SQVTM and CDR2 ANQGSEA. V dropped 6 bases and J dropped 2; count of bases not matched to a gene: 12. This CDR3 contains 17 residues. Here the CDR3 DNA reads TGCAGCGTCACGGGGGGGGGTTCTATCGCTGGGGCCAACGTCCTGACTTTC. It encodes CSVTGGGSIAGANVLTF.

The CDR3 is CATSDLLPGDRDGTGELFF. Written as DNA, the CDR3 is TGTGCCACCAGTGACCTTTTACCCGGGGACAGGGACGGCACCGGGGAGCTGTTTTTT. The gene calls are TRBV24-1 and TRBJ2-2; TRBD1 aligns across 9 bases. In germline, CDR1 is KGHDR, CDR2 SFDVKD. CDR3 length: 19 amino acids. With V trimmed by 4 bases and J by 4 bases, 15 bases remained unmatched.

The V gene is TRBV4-2, the J gene TRBJ1-5; D perhaps matches TRBD1 (5 bases). CDR1 and CDR2 from the germline V gene are LGHNA and YNFKEQ. This CDR3 is 14 amino acids long. V gave up 4 bases and J gave up 5 bases, with 12 bases separating them. The CDR3 is CASSLQGRDQPQHF. In DNA form, the CDR3 reads TGTGCCAGCAGCCTCCAGGGTCGGGATCAGCCCCAGCATTTT.